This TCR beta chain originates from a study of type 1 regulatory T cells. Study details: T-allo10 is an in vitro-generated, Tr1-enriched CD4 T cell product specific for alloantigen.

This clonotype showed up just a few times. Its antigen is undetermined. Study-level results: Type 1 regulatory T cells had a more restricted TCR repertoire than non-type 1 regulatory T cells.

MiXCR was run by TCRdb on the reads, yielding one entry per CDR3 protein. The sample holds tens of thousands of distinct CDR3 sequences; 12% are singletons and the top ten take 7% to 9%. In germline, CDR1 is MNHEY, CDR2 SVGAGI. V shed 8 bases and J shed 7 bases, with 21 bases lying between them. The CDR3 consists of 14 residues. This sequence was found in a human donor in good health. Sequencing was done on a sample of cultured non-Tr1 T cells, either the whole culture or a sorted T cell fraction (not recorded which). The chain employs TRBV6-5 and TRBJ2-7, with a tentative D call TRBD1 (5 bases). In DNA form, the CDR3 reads TGTGCCAGCCAGGAAAGTCCCTTTCAGGGAGAGCAGTACTTC. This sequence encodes CASQESPFQGEQYF.